This entry features one T cell receptor beta chain sequence. The entry originates in a study of cytomegalovirus exposure and HLA in healthy donors. Trimming left V 4 bases short and J 3 bases short, with 6 bases between. This CDR3 spans 12 amino acids. Per the germline V gene, CDR1 is SGDLS and CDR2 is YYNGEE. The PCR used 60 Vbeta and 13 Jbeta primers. Measured with immunoSEQ multiplex PCR; TCRdb has only the in-frame clones, and not every one. The sample totals tens of thousands of clones. The receptor was derived from a woman in her forties in good health and CMV-seropositive. The sample taken for sequencing was PBMCs. The V and J genes are TRBV9 and TRBJ2-3; unclear D gene. The CDR3 loop is CASSSLTDTQYF. The CDR3 nucleotides read TGTGCCAGCAGCTCCCTTACAGATACGCAGTATTTT.